This T cell receptor beta chain was identified in a study of vaccination and CD4 T cells after COVID-19. Treatment reported: approximately nine-day PBMC culture with coronavirus spike peptide pools or control peptides (ViraFEST assay). Oncomine TCR Beta short-read sequencing was applied to DNA from cultured CD4+ T cells. Using its own MiXCR run on the PCR reads, TCRdb lists one record per CDR3 protein. The sample has roughly 20,000 distinct CDR3 sequences, roughly 50% seen once. A remark on this clonotype: As yet, its antigen is unknown.

Specimen: CD4+ T cells from blood, cultured in vitro. This receptor was taken from a human donor who had recovered from COVID-19.

CDR3: CASSYLYGNTIYF. The CDR3 DNA sequence: TGCGCCAGCAGCTACCTGTACGGAAACACCATATATTTT. The V gene is TRBV4-1, the J gene TRBJ1-3, with D uncertain. The germline V and J ends were trimmed by 5 bases and 4 bases, with 9 bases remaining between them. Germline lookup yields CDR1 MGHRA and CDR2 YSYEKL. This CDR3 has 13 amino acids.